Detailed here is one T cell receptor (beta chain). This sample is part of a study of identical twins. Via MiXCR, TCRdb re-called the 5' RACE reads, giving one row per CDR3 protein. The table has approximately 240,000 distinct CDR3 sequences, roughly an eighth seen once. This CDR3 has 13 amino acids. In germline, CDR1 is SSHAT, CDR2 FNYEAQ (reference sequence). This TCR derives from a woman younger than 35 in good health. The V and J genes are TRBV7-7 and TRBJ2-2; unclear D gene. Sequenced material: memory (CD45RO+) T cells sorted from blood. CDR3 loop: CAIGSANTGELFF. CDR3 in DNA: TGTGCTATTGGCAGCGCGAACACCGGGGAGCTGTTTTTT.